This T cell receptor (beta chain) originates from a study of vaccination effects on CD4 cells after COVID-19. Germline values: CDR1 SGHTA, CDR2 FQGTGA. The V end was cut by 6 bases, the J end by 2 bases, with 13 bases between. The CDR3 totals 14 residues. Regarding this clone: Its target is not known.

Assay used: immunoSEQ multiplex PCR; TCRdb lists only in-frame clones, some missing. Here the sample spans 55,000 to 80,000 clones, 75% to 85% being singletons. Before any sequencing was done, the ViraFEST assay used viral peptide pools to expand antigen-specific CD4+ T cells. Upon completion of 10 to 11 days in culture, CD4+ T cells were isolated. The vaccine recipients had no prior SARS-CoV-2 infection, with negative nucleocapsid antibodies. IL-2 at around 9.8 IU/ml and peptides at about 10 ug/ml were added to cultured PBMC, around 2.2 million per well. V and J are TRBV7-3 and TRBJ2-5; D might be TRBD1 or TRBD2, each matching 5 bases. Specimen: CD4+ T cells from PBMCs cultured with SARS-CoV-2 spike peptides, collected before COVID-19 vaccination. The receptor's source is a human donor who received a COVID-19 vaccine. In DNA, the CDR3 is TGTGCCAGCAGTTTCGGGACGGGGCAAGAGACCCAGTACTTC. It specifies CASSFGTGQETQYF.